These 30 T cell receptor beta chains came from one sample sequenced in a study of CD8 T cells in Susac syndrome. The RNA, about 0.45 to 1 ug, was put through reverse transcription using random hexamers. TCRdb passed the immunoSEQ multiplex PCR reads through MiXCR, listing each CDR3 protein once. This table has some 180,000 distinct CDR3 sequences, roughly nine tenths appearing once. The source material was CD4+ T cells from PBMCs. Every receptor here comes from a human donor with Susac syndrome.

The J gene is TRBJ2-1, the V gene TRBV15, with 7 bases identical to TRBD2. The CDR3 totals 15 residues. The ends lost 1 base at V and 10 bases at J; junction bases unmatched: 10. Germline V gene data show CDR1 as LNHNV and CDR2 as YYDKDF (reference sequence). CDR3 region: CATSRGRREIGEQFF. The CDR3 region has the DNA TGTGCCACCAGCAGAGGTCGGCGGGAGATAGGAGAGCAGTTCTTC. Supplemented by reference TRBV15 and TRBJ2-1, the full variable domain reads DAMVIQNPRYQVTQFGKPVTLSCSQTLNHNVMYWYQQKSSQAPKLLFHYYDKDFNNEADTPDNFQSRRPNTSFCFLDIRSPGLGDTAMYLCATSRGRREIGEQFFGPGTRLTVL.

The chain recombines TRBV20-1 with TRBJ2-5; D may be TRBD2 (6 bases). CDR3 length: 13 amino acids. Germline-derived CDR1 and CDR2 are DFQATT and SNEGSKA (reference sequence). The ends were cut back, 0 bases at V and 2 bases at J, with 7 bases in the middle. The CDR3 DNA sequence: TGCAGTGCTAGAGATGGGACTCAAGAGACCCAGTACTTC. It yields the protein CSARDGTQETQYF.

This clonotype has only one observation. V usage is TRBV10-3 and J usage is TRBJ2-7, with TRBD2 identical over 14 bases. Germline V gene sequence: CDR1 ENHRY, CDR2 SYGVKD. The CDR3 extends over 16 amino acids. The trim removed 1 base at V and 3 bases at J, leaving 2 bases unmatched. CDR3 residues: CAISELGTSGGYEQYF. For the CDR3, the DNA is TGTGCCATCAGTGAGTTGGGGACTAGCGGGGGCTACGAGCAGTACTTC.

CDR3 residues: CASSREEGNTEAFF. As DNA, the CDR3 is TGTGCCAGCTCACGGGAGGAGGGGAACACTGAAGCTTTCTTT. The V gene is TRBV18, the J gene TRBJ1-1; D not certain. Germline CDR1 is KGHSH and CDR2 is LQKENI. This CDR3 has 14 residues. Trimming removed 4 bases from V and 1 base from J, with 10 bases in between.

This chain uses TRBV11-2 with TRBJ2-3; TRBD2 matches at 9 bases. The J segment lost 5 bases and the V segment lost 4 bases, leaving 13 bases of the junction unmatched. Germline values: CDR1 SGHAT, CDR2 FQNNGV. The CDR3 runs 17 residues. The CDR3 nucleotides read TGTGCCAGCAGCTCCTCGGATAGCGGGAGTTCCAAAGATACGCAGTATTTT. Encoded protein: CASSSSDSGSSKDTQYF.

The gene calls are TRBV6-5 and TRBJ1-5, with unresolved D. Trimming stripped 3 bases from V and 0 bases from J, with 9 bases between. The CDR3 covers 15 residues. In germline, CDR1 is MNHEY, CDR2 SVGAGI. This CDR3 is CASSYNSFSNQPQHF. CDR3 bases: TGTGCCAGCAGTTATAACTCCTTTAGCAATCAGCCCCAGCATTTT.

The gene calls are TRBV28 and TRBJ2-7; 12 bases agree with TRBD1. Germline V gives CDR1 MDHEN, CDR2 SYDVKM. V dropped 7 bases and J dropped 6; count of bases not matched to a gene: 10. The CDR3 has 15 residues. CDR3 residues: CASIQWGQGASEQYF. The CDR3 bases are TGTGCCAGCATCCAATGGGGACAGGGGGCGTCCGAGCAGTACTTC. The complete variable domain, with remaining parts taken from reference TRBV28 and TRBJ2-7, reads DVKVTQSSRYLVKRTGEKVFLECVQDMDHENMFWYRQDPGLGLRLIYFSYDVKMKEKGDIPEGYSVSREKKERFSLILESASTNQTSMYLCASIQWGQGASEQYFGPGTRLTVT.

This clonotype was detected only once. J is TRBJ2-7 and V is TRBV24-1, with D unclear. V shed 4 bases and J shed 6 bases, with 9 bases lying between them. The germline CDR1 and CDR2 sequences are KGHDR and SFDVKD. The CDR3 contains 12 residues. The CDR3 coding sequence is TGTGCCACCAGTGACAGGCGCGGCGAGCAGTACTTC. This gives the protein CATSDRRGEQYF.

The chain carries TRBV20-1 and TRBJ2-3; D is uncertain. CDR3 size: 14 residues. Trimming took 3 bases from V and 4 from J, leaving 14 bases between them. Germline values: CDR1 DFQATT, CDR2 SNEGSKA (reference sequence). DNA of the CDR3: TGCAGTGCTAGTTTGCATTCGAACGCAGATACGCAGTATTTT. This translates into CSASLHSNADTQYF.

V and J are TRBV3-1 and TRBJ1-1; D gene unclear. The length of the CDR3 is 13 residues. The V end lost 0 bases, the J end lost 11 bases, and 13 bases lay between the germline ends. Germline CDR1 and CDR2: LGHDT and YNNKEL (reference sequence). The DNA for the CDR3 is TGTGCCAGCAGCCAAGAAGAGGGCGGGAGGGCTTTCTTT. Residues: CASSQEEGGRAFF.

The CDR3 coding sequence is TGTGCCAGCATTCTAAGAGCGTATTCACCCCTCCACTTT. Its protein product is CASILRAYSPLHF. The V gene is TRBV2, the J gene TRBJ1-6; D is unresolved. V was cut by 7 bases and J by 8 bases, with 12 bases left in between. The CDR3 loop spans 13 amino acids. The germline gives CDR1 SNHLY, CDR2 FYNNEI.

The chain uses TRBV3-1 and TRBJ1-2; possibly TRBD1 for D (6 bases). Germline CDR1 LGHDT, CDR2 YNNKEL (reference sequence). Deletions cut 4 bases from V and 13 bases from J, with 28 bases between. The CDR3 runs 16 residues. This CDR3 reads CASSRGQTMAKESSTF. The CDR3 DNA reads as TGTGCCAGCAGCCGAGGACAGACTATGGCTAAGGAATCATCCACCTTC.

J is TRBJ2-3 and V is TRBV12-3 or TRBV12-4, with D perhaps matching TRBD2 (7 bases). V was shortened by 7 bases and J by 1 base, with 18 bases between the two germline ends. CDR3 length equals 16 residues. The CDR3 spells CASNDVRGGGTDTQYF. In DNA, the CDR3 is TGTGCCAGCAACGACGTCCGAGGGGGGGGCACAGATACGCAGTATTTT.

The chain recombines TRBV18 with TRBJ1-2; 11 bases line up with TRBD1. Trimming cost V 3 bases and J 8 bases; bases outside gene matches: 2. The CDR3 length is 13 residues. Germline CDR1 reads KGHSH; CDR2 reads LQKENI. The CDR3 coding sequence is TGTGCCAGCTCACCGGGACAGGGGGAAGGCTACACCTTC. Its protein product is CASSPGQGEGYTF.

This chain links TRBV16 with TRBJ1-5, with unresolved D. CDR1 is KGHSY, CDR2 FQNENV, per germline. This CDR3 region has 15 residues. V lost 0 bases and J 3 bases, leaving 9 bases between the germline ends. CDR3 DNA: TGTGCCAGCAGCCAATCGGTCCAGAACAATCAGCCCCAGCATTTT. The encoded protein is CASSQSVQNNQPQHF.

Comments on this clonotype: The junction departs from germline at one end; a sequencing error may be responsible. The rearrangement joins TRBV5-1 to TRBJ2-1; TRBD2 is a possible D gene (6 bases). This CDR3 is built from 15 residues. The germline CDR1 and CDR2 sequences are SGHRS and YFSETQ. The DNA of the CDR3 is TGCGCCAGCAGTCTCTCCGGGACTCCAAACAATGAGCAGCTCTTC. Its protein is CASSLSGTPNNEQLF.

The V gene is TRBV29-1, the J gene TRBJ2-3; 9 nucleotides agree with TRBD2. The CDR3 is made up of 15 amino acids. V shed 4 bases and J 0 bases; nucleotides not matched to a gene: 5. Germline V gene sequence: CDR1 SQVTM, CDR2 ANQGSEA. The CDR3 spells CSVGLADTSTDTQYF. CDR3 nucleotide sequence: TGCAGCGTTGGACTAGCGGATACTAGCACAGATACGCAGTATTTT.

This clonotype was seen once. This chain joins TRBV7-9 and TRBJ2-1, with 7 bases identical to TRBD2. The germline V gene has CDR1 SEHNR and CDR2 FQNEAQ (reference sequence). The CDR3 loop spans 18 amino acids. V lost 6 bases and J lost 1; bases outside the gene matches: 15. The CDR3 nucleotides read TGTGCCAGCAGGTCCGGCCTAGCGGCATCCAGATCCTACAATGAGCAGTTCTTC. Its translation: CASRSGLAASRSYNEQFF.

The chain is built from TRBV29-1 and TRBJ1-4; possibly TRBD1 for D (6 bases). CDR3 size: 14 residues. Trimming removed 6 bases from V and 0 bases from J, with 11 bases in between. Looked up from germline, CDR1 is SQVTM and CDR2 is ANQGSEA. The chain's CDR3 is CSVKDSATNEKLFF. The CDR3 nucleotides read TGCAGCGTGAAGGACAGTGCAACTAATGAAAAACTGTTTTTT. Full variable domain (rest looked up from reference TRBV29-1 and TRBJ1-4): SAVISQKPSRDICQRGTSLTIQCQVDSQVTMMFWYRQQPGQSLTLIATANQGSEATYESGFVIDKFPISRPNLTFSTLTVSNMSPEDSSIYLCSVKDSATNEKLFFGSGTQLSVL.

The DNA of the CDR3 is TGCAGTCCTCTCCCTGGCACAGATACGCAGTATTTT. Amino acids: CSPLPGTDTQYF. This rearrangement joins TRBV20-1 to TRBJ2-3; no clear D. The germline gives CDR1 DFQATT, CDR2 SNEGSKA (reference sequence). Trimming removed 8 bases at V and 1 base at J, with 10 bases between. This CDR3 is 12 amino acids long.

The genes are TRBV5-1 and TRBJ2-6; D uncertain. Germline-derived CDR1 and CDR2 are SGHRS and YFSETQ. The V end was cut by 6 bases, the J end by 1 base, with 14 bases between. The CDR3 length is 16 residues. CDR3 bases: TGCGCCAGCACTCGGAACGAAGGATCTGGGGCCAACGTCCTGACTTTC. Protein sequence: CASTRNEGSGANVLTF.

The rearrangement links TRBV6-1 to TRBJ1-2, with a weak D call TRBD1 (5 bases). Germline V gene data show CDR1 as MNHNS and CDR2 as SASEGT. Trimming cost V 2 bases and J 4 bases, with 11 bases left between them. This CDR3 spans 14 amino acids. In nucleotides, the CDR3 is TGTGCCAGCAGTGAACCTGAGACAGTCTATGGCTACACCTTC. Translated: CASSEPETVYGYTF.

As DNA, the CDR3 is TGTGCCAGCAGCTTCCCCGTCGCGGGGGCCAACGTCCTGACTTTC. This codes for CASSFPVAGANVLTF. The chain joins TRBV5-5 to TRBJ2-6; D is undetermined. Trimming pared 2 bases from V and 4 bases from J, leaving 10 bases between. CDR1 and CDR2 (germline): SGHKS, YYEKEE (reference sequence). CDR3 size: 15 residues.

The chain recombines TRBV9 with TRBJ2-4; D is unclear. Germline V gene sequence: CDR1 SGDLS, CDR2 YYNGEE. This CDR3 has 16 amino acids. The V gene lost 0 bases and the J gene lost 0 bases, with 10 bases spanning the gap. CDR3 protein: CASSVAPTVAKNIQYF. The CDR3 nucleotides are TGTGCCAGCAGCGTAGCACCCACAGTAGCCAAAAACATTCAGTACTTC.

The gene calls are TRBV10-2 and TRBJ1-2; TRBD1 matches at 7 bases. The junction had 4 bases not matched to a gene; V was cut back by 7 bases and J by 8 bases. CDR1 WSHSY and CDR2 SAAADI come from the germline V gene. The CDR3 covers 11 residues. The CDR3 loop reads CASKGGGGYTF. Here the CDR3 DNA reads TGCGCCAGCAAAGGGGGCGGGGGCTACACCTTC.

CDR3 DNA: TGTGCCAGCAGTCGGACTAGCGGGAGCACGGGGAAGTTCTTC. Protein sequence: CASSRTSGSTGKFF. The chain recombines TRBV28 with TRBJ2-1, with 13 bases lining up with TRBD2. CDR1 and CDR2 from the germline V gene are MDHEN and SYDVKM. This CDR3 has 14 amino acids. V shed 5 bases, J shed 14 bases, and the junction held 9 bases outside the gene matches. Together with reference TRBV28 and TRBJ2-1, the CDR3 gives the full variable domain: DVKVTQSSRYLVKRTGEKVFLECVQDMDHENMFWYRQDPGLGLRLIYFSYDVKMKEKGDIPEGYSVSREKKERFSLILESASTNQTSMYLCASSRTSGSTGKFFGPGTRLTVL.

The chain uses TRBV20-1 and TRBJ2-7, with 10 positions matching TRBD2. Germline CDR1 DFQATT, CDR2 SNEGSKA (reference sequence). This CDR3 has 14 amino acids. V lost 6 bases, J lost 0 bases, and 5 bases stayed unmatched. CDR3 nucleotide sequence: TGCAGTGCGCGGACTAGCGGACACTCCTACGAGCAGTACTTC. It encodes CSARTSGHSYEQYF.

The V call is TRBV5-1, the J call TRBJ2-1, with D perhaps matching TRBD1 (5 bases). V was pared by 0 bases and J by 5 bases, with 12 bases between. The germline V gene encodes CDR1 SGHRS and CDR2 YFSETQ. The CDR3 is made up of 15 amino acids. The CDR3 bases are TGCGCCAGCAGCTTGGGACAGAGGAATAACAATGAGCAGTTCTTC. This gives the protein CASSLGQRNNNEQFF.

For the CDR3, the DNA is TGTGCCATCAGTCAACTAGCGGGAGGCACAGATACGCAGTATTTT. Translating gives CAISQLAGGTDTQYF. The chain recombines TRBV10-3 with TRBJ2-3; 11 nucleotides line up with TRBD2. The ends lost 5 bases at V and 1 base at J; junction bases unmatched: 2. In germline, CDR1 is ENHRY, CDR2 SYGVKD. The CDR3 runs to 15 residues.

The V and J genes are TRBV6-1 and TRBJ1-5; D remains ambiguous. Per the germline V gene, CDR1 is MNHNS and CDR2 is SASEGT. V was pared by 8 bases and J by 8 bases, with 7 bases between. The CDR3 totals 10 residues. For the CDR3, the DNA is TGTGCCAGCCCCACGGAGCCCCAGCATTTT. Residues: CASPTEPQHF.